This T cell receptor (beta chain) was identified in a study of T cell responses to AZD1222 COVID-19 vaccine. Study-wide points: Among AZD1222 vaccinees, only six or seven were seropositive at baseline. The breadth and depth of Spike-specific TCRs increased once two AZD1222 doses had been given. Donors were mostly white British, more females; clonal diversity possibly underestimated.

This clone appeared once. What it recognizes is unknown. Second doses were pooled across both intervals (about 4 or about 12 weeks). Germline V CDR1 and CDR2: SGHRS, YFSETQ. CDR3 length equals 14 residues. Losses at the gene ends were 0 bases for V and 5 bases for J; bases not matched to a gene: 4. The table came from immunoSEQ multiplex PCR; TCRdb's copy has only in-frame clones and leaves some out. The table shows approximately 190,000 clones, with 90% to 95% occurring only once. The chain joins TRBV5-1 to TRBJ1-2, with TRBD1 matching 7 bases. The sequence derives from an adult who received the AZD1222 COVID-19 vaccine. The source was peripheral blood, collected 28 days after the second AZD1222 dose. The CDR3 DNA reads TGCGCCAGCAGCTTGGTGGGACAGAAATATGGCTACACCTTC. Its translation: CASSLVGQKYGYTF.